The present TCR beta chain was sequenced within a study of blood T cell repertoires in COVID-19. As for the study in general: Collection of acute and convalescent COVID-19 samples took place in the United States, Italy and Spain. T cells, B-cell-depleted T cells, or PBMCs provided the cDNA or gDNA that served as material.

Trimming at V came to 4 bases and at J to 3 bases, leaving 17 bases not matched to a gene. CDR1 and CDR2 (germline): SGHRS, YFSETQ. CDR3 length: 18 amino acids. Original data processing: Nucleated cell number was recorded as an estimate derived from reference gene primer amplification. The protocol was immunoSEQ multiplex PCR, while the TCRdb copy is restricted to in-frame clones and leaves out a portion. V and J calls plus clone size are reproduced from that table; the DNA served to infer D and trimming. The table has 110,000 or so clones, over 75% seen once. Sequencing used peripheral blood. The rearrangement uses TRBV5-1 and TRBJ2-7, with 9 nucleotides matching TRBD1. The clonotype was recovered from a woman in her 70s who had recovered from COVID-19. The chain's CDR3 is CASSPRRSGTGTFYEQYF. As DNA, the CDR3 is TGCGCCAGCAGCCCGAGAAGGAGCGGGACAGGGACCTTCTACGAGCAGTACTTC.